The rows below give T cell receptor beta chains drawn from one sample of a study of Graves' ophthalmopathy and Graves' hyperthyroidism. TCRdb called the multiplex PCR reads again in MiXCR, with one record for every CDR3 protein. This sample has fewer than 650,000 distinct CDR3 sequences, with 20% to 25% found just once. The material sequenced was peripheral blood. Every receptor here comes from a woman younger than 30 with stable Graves' hyperthyroidism. Some clones in this sample may be carry-over from other donors' samples. The CDR3 runs from the conserved cysteine through the conserved F or W. D genes are given only for firm matches. Expanded clones get a size class; other rows say once, few or many, or leave the size out.

v_call: TRBV6-1
d_call: -
j_call: TRBJ1-6
clone_size: -
cdr3_aa: CASSEWDLGSPLHF
cdr3_nt: TGTGCCAGCAGTGAATGGGACCTCGGTTCACCCCTCCACTTT

v_call: TRBV6-1
d_call: -
j_call: TRBJ2-5
clone_size: many
cdr3_aa: CASSESASLYQETQYF
cdr3_nt: TGTGCCAGCAGTGAATCGGCTAGCTTATACCAAGAGACCCAGTACTTC

v_call: TRBV12-3/TRBV12-4
d_call: TRBD1
j_call: TRBJ1-5
clone_size: few
cdr3_aa: CASSPTGVGQPQHF
cdr3_nt: TGTGCCAGCAGTCCGACAGGGGTGGGTCAGCCCCAGCATTTT

v_call: TRBV12-3/TRBV12-4
d_call: -
j_call: TRBJ1-2
clone_size: -
cdr3_aa: CASSFRAMGSYGYTF
cdr3_nt: TGTGCCAGCAGTTTTAGGGCGATGGGGAGCTATGGCTACACCTTC

v_call: TRBV12-3/TRBV12-4
d_call: -
j_call: TRBJ1-2
clone_size: many
cdr3_aa: CASSFRDGYTF
cdr3_nt: TGTGCCAGCAGCTTCAGGGATGGCTACACCTTC

v_call: TRBV12-3/TRBV12-4
d_call: -
j_call: TRBJ1-1
clone_size: few
cdr3_aa: CASSYGPTTEAFF
cdr3_nt: TGTGCCAGCAGTTACGGGCCAACCACTGAAGCTTTCTTT

v_call: TRBV15
d_call: -
j_call: TRBJ2-5
clone_size: many
cdr3_aa: CATSQTRTQETQYF
cdr3_nt: TGTGCCACCAGCCAAACACGGACCCAAGAGACCCAGTACTTC

v_call: TRBV19
d_call: -
j_call: TRBJ1-5
clone_size: many
cdr3_aa: CASRYANIRSYSNQPQHF
cdr3_nt: TGTGCCAGTAGGTATGCGAACATCCGCTCCTATAGCAATCAGCCCCAGCATTTT

v_call: TRBV6-2/TRBV6-3
d_call: -
j_call: TRBJ1-1
clone_size: -
cdr3_aa: CSSRGRGPAFF
cdr3_nt: TGTTCCAGCCGTGGGAGGGGACCGGCTTTCTTT

v_call: TRBV10-1
d_call: TRBD1
j_call: TRBJ1-1
clone_size: once
cdr3_aa: CASSESGQGTEAFF
cdr3_nt: TGCGCCAGCAGTGAGTCGGGACAGGGCACTGAAGCTTTCTTT

v_call: TRBV6-2/TRBV6-3
d_call: TRBD2
j_call: TRBJ2-7
clone_size: many
cdr3_aa: CASSHELADPYEQYF
cdr3_nt: TGTGCCAGCAGCCATGAACTAGCGGATCCCTACGAGCAGTACTTC

v_call: TRBV6-4
d_call: TRBD1
j_call: TRBJ2-2
clone_size: -
cdr3_aa: CASSRDRGKTGELFF
cdr3_nt: TGTGCCAGCAGTCGGGACAGGGGGAAGACCGGGGAGCTGTTCTTT

v_call: TRBV6-1
d_call: -
j_call: TRBJ1-5
clone_size: many
cdr3_aa: CASSERLSYQPQHF
cdr3_nt: TGTGCCAGCAGTGAACGGCTTTCTTATCAGCCCCAGCATTTT

v_call: TRBV6-1
d_call: TRBD2
j_call: TRBJ2-7
clone_size: -
cdr3_aa: CASSEISSGRYEQYF
cdr3_nt: TGTGCCAGCAGTGAAATATCTAGCGGGAGGTACGAGCAGTACTTC

v_call: TRBV6-1
d_call: -
j_call: TRBJ1-1
clone_size: -
cdr3_aa: CASSVKANTEAFF
cdr3_nt: TGTGCCAGCAGTGTAAAAGCTAACACTGAAGCTTTCTTT

v_call: TRBV20-1
d_call: -
j_call: TRBJ1-1
clone_size: many
cdr3_aa: CSQHQNTEAFF
cdr3_nt: TGCAGTCAACACCAGAACACTGAAGCTTTCTTT

v_call: TRBV5-8
d_call: TRBD2
j_call: TRBJ2-7
clone_size: -
cdr3_aa: CASSLWTSGTYEQYF
cdr3_nt: TGTGCCAGCAGCTTGTGGACTAGCGGGACCTACGAGCAGTACTTC

v_call: TRBV29-1
d_call: -
j_call: TRBJ1-6
clone_size: many
cdr3_aa: CSVEGRISYNSPLHF
cdr3_nt: TGCAGCGTTGAAGGTCGTATCTCCTATAATTCACCCCTCCACTTT

v_call: TRBV3-1
d_call: TRBD1
j_call: TRBJ1-5
clone_size: -
cdr3_aa: CAVGTGANQPQHF
cdr3_nt: TGTGCCGTGGGGACAGGGGCGAATCAGCCCCAGCATTTT

v_call: TRBV6-2/TRBV6-3
d_call: -
j_call: TRBJ2-7
clone_size: many
cdr3_aa: CASSSAPYEQYF
cdr3_nt: TGTGCCAGCAGTTCGGCACCGTACGAGCAGTACTTC

v_call: TRBV27
d_call: -
j_call: TRBJ1-3
clone_size: many
cdr3_aa: CASSLSGGNTIYF
cdr3_nt: TGTGCCAGCAGTTTATCGGGGGGAAACACCATATATTTT

v_call: TRBV27
d_call: -
j_call: TRBJ2-3
clone_size: many
cdr3_aa: CASSLWKGGRTDTQYF
cdr3_nt: TGTGCCAGCAGTTTATGGAAGGGGGGCCGCACAGATACGCAGTATTTT

v_call: TRBV6-1
d_call: TRBD1
j_call: TRBJ1-2
clone_size: -
cdr3_aa: CASSKRTGGGIGYTF
cdr3_nt: TGTGCCAGCAGTAAAAGGACAGGGGGAGGAATAGGCTACACCTTC

v_call: TRBV6-5
d_call: TRBD1
j_call: TRBJ1-5
clone_size: many
cdr3_aa: CATSIRDRGSSNQPQHF
cdr3_nt: TGTGCCACCTCCATCCGGGACAGGGGATCTAGCAATCAGCCCCAGCATTTT

v_call: TRBV2
d_call: -
j_call: TRBJ1-2
clone_size: many
cdr3_aa: CASSESRHTF
cdr3_nt: TGTGCCAGCAGTGAATCTAGACACACCTTC

v_call: TRBV6-1
d_call: -
j_call: TRBJ2-7
clone_size: many
cdr3_aa: CASSETVGRPLQF
cdr3_nt: TGTGCCAGCAGTGAAACCGTAGGACGGCCTTTACAGTTC

v_call: TRBV28
d_call: -
j_call: TRBJ1-2
clone_size: many
cdr3_aa: CAGLGGYGYTF
cdr3_nt: TGTGCCGGGTTGGGGGGATATGGCTACACCTTC

v_call: TRBV19
d_call: -
j_call: TRBJ1-1
clone_size: once
cdr3_aa: CATSKGLGLHTEAFF
cdr3_nt: TGTGCCACCTCTAAAGGACTAGGGCTGCACACTGAAGCTTTCTTT

v_call: TRBV6-4
d_call: -
j_call: TRBJ1-1
clone_size: -
cdr3_aa: CASILGPSNTEAFF
cdr3_nt: TGTGCCAGCATACTAGGACCTTCGAACACTGAAGCTTTCTTT

v_call: TRBV3-1
d_call: -
j_call: TRBJ1-2
clone_size: many
cdr3_aa: CASSVLTQSYGYTF
cdr3_nt: TGTGCCAGCAGCGTCCTTACCCAGAGCTATGGCTACACCTTC

v_call: TRBV20-1
d_call: -
j_call: TRBJ1-5
clone_size: -
cdr3_aa: CSAHPRVDNQPQHF
cdr3_nt: TGCAGTGCTCACCCCAGGGTGGACAATCAGCCCCAGCATTTT

v_call: TRBV7-3
d_call: -
j_call: TRBJ1-1
clone_size: many
cdr3_aa: CASSLTPNTEAFF
cdr3_nt: TGTGCCAGCAGCTTGACACCGAACACTGAAGCTTTCTTT

v_call: TRBV6-5
d_call: -
j_call: TRBJ1-5
clone_size: few
cdr3_aa: CASSYSSVLGPQHF
cdr3_nt: TGTGCCAGCAGTTACTCGAGTGTCCTAGGGCCCCAGCATTTT

v_call: TRBV28
d_call: -
j_call: TRBJ2-7
clone_size: -
cdr3_aa: CASILTVRPTYEQYF
cdr3_nt: TGTGCCAGCATCCTGACAGTTCGCCCTACCTACGAGCAGTACTTC

v_call: TRBV11-2
d_call: -
j_call: TRBJ2-7
clone_size: many
cdr3_aa: CASSLDMAGAYEQYF
cdr3_nt: TGTGCCAGCAGCTTAGACATGGCAGGGGCCTACGAGCAGTACTTC